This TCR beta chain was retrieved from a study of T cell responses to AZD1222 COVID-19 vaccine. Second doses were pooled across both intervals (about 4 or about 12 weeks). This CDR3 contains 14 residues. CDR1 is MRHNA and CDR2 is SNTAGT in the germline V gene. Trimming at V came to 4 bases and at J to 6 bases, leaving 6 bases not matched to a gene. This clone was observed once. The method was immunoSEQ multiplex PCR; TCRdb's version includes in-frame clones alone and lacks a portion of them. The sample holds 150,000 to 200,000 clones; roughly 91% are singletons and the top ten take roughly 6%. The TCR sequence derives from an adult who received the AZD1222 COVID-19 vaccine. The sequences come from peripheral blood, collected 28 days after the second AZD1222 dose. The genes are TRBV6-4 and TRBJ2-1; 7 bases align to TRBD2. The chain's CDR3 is CASSASGISNEQFF. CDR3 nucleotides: TGTGCCAGCAGTGCCAGCGGGATTTCCAATGAGCAGTTCTTC.